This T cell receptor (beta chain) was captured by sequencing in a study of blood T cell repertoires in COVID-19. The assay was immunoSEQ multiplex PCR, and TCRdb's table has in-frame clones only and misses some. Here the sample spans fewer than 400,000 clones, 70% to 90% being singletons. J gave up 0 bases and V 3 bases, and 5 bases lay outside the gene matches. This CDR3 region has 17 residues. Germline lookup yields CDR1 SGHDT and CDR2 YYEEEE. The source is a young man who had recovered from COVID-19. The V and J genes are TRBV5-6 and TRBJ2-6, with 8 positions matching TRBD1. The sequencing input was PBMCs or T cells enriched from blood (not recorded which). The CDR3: CASSWQGASSGANVLTF. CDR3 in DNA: TGTGCCAGCAGCTGGCAGGGGGCTTCCTCTGGGGCCAACGTCCTGACTTTC.